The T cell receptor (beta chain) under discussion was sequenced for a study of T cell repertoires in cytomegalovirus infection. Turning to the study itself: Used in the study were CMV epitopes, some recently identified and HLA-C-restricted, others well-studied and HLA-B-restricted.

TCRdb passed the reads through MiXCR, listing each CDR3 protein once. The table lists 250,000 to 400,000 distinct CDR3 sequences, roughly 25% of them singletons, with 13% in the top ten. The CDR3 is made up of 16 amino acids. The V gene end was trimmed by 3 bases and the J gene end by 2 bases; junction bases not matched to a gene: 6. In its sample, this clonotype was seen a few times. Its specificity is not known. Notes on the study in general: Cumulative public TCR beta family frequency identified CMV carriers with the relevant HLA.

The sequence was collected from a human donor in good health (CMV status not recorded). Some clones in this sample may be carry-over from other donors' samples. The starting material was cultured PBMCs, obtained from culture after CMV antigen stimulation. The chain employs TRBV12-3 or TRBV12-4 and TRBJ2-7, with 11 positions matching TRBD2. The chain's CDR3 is CASSFTSGSEAYEQYF. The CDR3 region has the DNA TGTGCCAGCAGTTTTACTAGCGGGAGTGAGGCCTACGAGCAGTACTTC.